This is a list of T cell receptor beta chains from one sample in a study of control samples from healthy donors and cancer patients. The repertoire was sequenced with immunoSEQ multiplex PCR; TCRdb's copy has only in-frame clones and lacks some. The table has about 150,000 clones, 80% to 95% seen once. The material sequenced was blood. The source of these receptors is a woman in her twenties or thirties in good health. Both conserved end residues are part of each CDR3. D genes are given only for firm matches. Size tells how often a clone was seen (once, few, many) or the class of an expanded clone, and some rows leave it out.

D gene: .
J gene: TRBJ1-5
clone size: .
V gene: TRBV6-6
CDR3 DNA: TGTGCCAGCAGTCCTACAGGGTTGGGCGAGCCCCAGCATTTT
CDR3 protein: CASSPTGLGEPQHF

D gene: .
J gene: TRBJ1-5
clone size: once
V gene: TRBV19
CDR3 DNA: TGTGCCAGTAGTACTACAGGGTTGAGCAATCAGCCCCAGCATTTT
CDR3 protein: CASSTTGLSNQPQHF

D gene: TRBD2
J gene: TRBJ2-3
clone size: .
V gene: TRBV4-1
CDR3 DNA: TGCGCCAGCAGCCATGCTAGCGGGAGGGCTGGCACAGATACGCAGTATTTT
CDR3 protein: CASSHASGRAGTDTQYF

D gene: .
J gene: TRBJ2-5
clone size: .
V gene: TRBV2
CDR3 DNA: TGTGCCAGCAGTGAGGAGGGGGGGGAGACCCAGTACTTC
CDR3 protein: CASSEEGGETQYF

D gene: TRBD2
J gene: TRBJ2-1
clone size: .
V gene: TRBV27
CDR3 DNA: TGTGCCAGCAGCCACCTAGCGGGAGGGAACAATGAGCAGTTCTTC
CDR3 protein: CASSHLAGGNNEQFF

D gene: .
J gene: TRBJ1-2
clone size: once
V gene: TRBV19
CDR3 DNA: TGTGCCAGTAGAGGGTCGCAGGGCAGGAATGGCTACACCTTC
CDR3 protein: CASRGSQGRNGYTF

D gene: .
J gene: TRBJ2-1
clone size: .
V gene: TRBV4-1
CDR3 DNA: TGCGCCAGCAGCCAACTCCTCTCGGAACAGACTTACAATGAGCAGTTCTTC
CDR3 protein: CASSQLLSEQTYNEQFF

D gene: TRBD2
J gene: TRBJ2-3
clone size: few
V gene: TRBV5-1
CDR3 DNA: TGCGCCAGCAGATGGACTAGCGGGAGCACAGATACGCAGTATTTT
CDR3 protein: CASRWTSGSTDTQYF

D gene: TRBD2
J gene: TRBJ2-1
clone size: once
V gene: TRBV7-9
CDR3 DNA: TGTGCCAGCGACGGTGAACCCGGGACTAGCGGGACTTCCTACAATGAGCAGTTCTTC
CDR3 protein: CASDGEPGTSGTSYNEQFF

D gene: .
J gene: TRBJ2-5
clone size: .
V gene: TRBV5-6
CDR3 DNA: TGTGCCAGCAGCTCCCAGAAAACTAGTTGGGGAGAGACCCAGTACTTC
CDR3 protein: CASSSQKTSWGETQYF

D gene: TRBD2
J gene: TRBJ2-7
clone size: few
V gene: TRBV7-9
CDR3 DNA: TGTGCCAGCAGACCTATTATCATGACTAGCGGGTACTCCTACGAGCAGTACTTC
CDR3 protein: CASRPIIMTSGYSYEQYF

D gene: .
J gene: TRBJ2-1
clone size: .
V gene: TRBV28
CDR3 DNA: TGTGCCAGCAGTTTACTGGTCGGCGAGCAGTTCTTC
CDR3 protein: CASSLLVGEQFF

D gene: .
J gene: TRBJ1-5
clone size: few
V gene: TRBV11-2
CDR3 DNA: TGTGCCAGCAGCTTAGTGGGGTCTCAGCCCCAGCATTTT
CDR3 protein: CASSLVGSQPQHF

D gene: TRBD1
J gene: TRBJ2-1
clone size: .
V gene: TRBV7-9
CDR3 DNA: TGTGCCAGCAGCATCCCGACAGGGGGGACGTACAATGAGCAGTTCTTC
CDR3 protein: CASSIPTGGTYNEQFF

D gene: .
J gene: TRBJ2-3
clone size: .
V gene: TRBV29-1
CDR3 DNA: TGCAGCGTTGAAGGCAGCACAGATACGCAGTATTTT
CDR3 protein: CSVEGSTDTQYF

D gene: .
J gene: TRBJ1-2
clone size: .
V gene: TRBV6-5
CDR3 DNA: TGTGCCACCGTGCAAGGGGTGGGAGGCTACACCTTC
CDR3 protein: CATVQGVGGYTF

D gene: .
J gene: TRBJ2-2
clone size: .
V gene: TRBV27
CDR3 DNA: TGTGCCAGCATGGGGAGCAACACCGGGGAGCTGTTTTTT
CDR3 protein: CASMGSNTGELFF

D gene: TRBD1
J gene: TRBJ1-6
clone size: .
V gene: TRBV5-6
CDR3 DNA: TGTGCCAGCAGCTTGGGACAGGGGGCTGATTCACCCCTCCACTTT
CDR3 protein: CASSLGQGADSPLHF

D gene: .
J gene: TRBJ1-5
clone size: .
V gene: TRBV5-1
CDR3 DNA: TGCGCCAGCAGCTTGGGGCACGGAGATCAGCCCCAGCATTTT
CDR3 protein: CASSLGHGDQPQHF